A single sample is the source of the 26 T cell receptor beta chains below, sequenced in a study of spatial heterogeneity in lung cancer. As for time point: sample taken at primary tumor resection. MiXCR, applied by TCRdb to the 5' RACE reads, yields one record per CDR3 protein. The profile shows about 27,000 distinct CDR3 sequences, just over 7% of them singletons. Their antigens remain unidentified. Overall study results and limits: Tumor mutation count correlated with how many alpha and beta TCRs expanded intratumorally.

The input for sequencing was lung tumor tissue, taken at surgery. The receptors were sampled from a male donor with early-stage non-small cell lung cancer.

This clonotype has a handful of counts. The chain recombines TRBV12-3 or TRBV12-4 with TRBJ1-5; D possibly corresponds to TRBD1 (6 bases). The CDR3 is made up of 21 amino acids. Trimming cost V 3 bases and J 0 bases, with 27 bases left between them. In nucleotides, the CDR3 is TGTGCCAGCAGTTTCCCAATCGCCCCTCGGGACACCTCATATAGCAATCAGCCCCAGCATTTT. Protein sequence: CASSFPIAPRDTSYSNQPQHF.

The DNA of the CDR3 is TGTGCCAGCAGTTTATGGGGAGAAGGCAAAAACATTCAGTACTTC. Translating gives CASSLWGEGKNIQYF. This chain uses TRBV12-3 or TRBV12-4 with TRBJ2-4; weak D call: TRBD2 (5 bases). V was clipped by 2 bases and J by 3 bases, with 11 bases between them. The CDR3 spans 15 residues.

This clonotype has ten or more counts. V and J are TRBV7-9 and TRBJ2-6; D perhaps matches TRBD1 (6 bases). The germline V gene encodes CDR1 SEHNR and CDR2 FQNEAQ (reference sequence). There are 15 residues in the CDR3. V was shortened by 3 bases and J by 4 bases, with 10 bases between the two germline ends. This CDR3 reads CASSLGASGANVLTF. The DNA of the CDR3 is TGTGCCAGCAGCTTGGGGGCGTCCGGGGCCAACGTCCTGACTTTC. The whole variable domain, remainder taken from reference TRBV7-9 and TRBJ2-6, is DTGVSQNPRHKITKRGQNVTFRCDPISEHNRLYWYRQTLGQGPEFLTYFQNEAQLEKSRLLSDRFSAERPKGSFSTLEIQRTEQGDSAMYLCASSLGASGANVLTFGAGSRLTVL.

This clonotype occurred a few times. The rearrangement links TRBV18 to TRBJ1-4, with 9 bases fitting TRBD1. The CDR3 has 17 residues. CDR1 KGHSH and CDR2 LQKENI come from the germline V gene. The J segment lost 5 bases and the V segment lost 0 bases, leaving 7 bases of the junction unmatched. CDR3 coding DNA: TGTGCCAGCTCACCACCGGGACAGGGACGTTGGAATGAAAAACTGTTTTTT. This codes for CASSPPGQGRWNEKLFF.

The chain employs TRBV4-1 and TRBJ1-2; the D is unclear. CDR3 length equals 15 residues. CDR1 is MGHRA and CDR2 is YSYEKL in the germline V gene. With 3 bases removed from V and 5 bases from J, the gap between germline ends came to 16 bases. Here the CDR3 reads CASSQVPGSWYGYTF. CDR3 nucleotides: TGCGCCAGCAGCCAGGTCCCGGGGTCATGGTATGGCTACACCTTC.

This clonotype was counted many times. V usage is TRBV28 and J usage is TRBJ2-1; D gene ambiguous. CDR3 length: 13 amino acids. Per germline, CDR1 MDHEN and CDR2 SYDVKM. V lost 3 bases and J 6 bases, leaving 9 bases between the germline ends. CDR3 DNA: TGTGCCAGCAGTTTCCCCTACTCCAATGAGCAGTTCTTC. This encodes CASSFPYSNEQFF.

This clonotype has a count of ten or more. The rearrangement uses TRBV20-1 and TRBJ1-1, with D hard to call. Germline V lookup: CDR1 DFQATT, CDR2 SNEGSKA (reference sequence). Between the trimmed V and J ends, which lost 3 bases and 8 bases, there was a span of 7 bases. This CDR3 is built from 10 residues. CDR3 loop: CSARAAEAFF. The CDR3 coding sequence is TGCAGTGCTAGGGCAGCAGAAGCTTTCTTT.

The gene calls are TRBV4-1 and TRBJ1-1; D perhaps matches TRBD1 (6 bases). The CDR3 is 19 amino acids. Trimming shortened V by 4 bases and J by 0 bases, and 24 bases separated the two germline ends. CDR1 is MGHRA and CDR2 is YSYEKL in the germline V gene. The CDR3 loop reads CASSPGRGARLGVNTEAFF. CDR3 DNA sequence: TGCGCCAGCAGCCCGGGGCGGGGGGCAAGGTTGGGAGTGAACACTGAAGCTTTCTTT.

This clonotype showed up many times. V usage is TRBV4-2 and J usage is TRBJ1-4; 9 bases agree with TRBD1. Trimming at V came to 0 bases and at J to 4 bases, leaving 9 bases not matched to a gene. This CDR3 comprises 18 residues. In germline, CDR1 is LGHNA, CDR2 YNFKEQ. In DNA form, the CDR3 reads TGTGCCAGCAGCCAAGACCTTCCGGACAGGGGCTTTAATGAAAAACTGTTTTTT. Encoded protein: CASSQDLPDRGFNEKLFF.

This clonotype was counted ten times or more. One end of the junction varies from germline; a read error may be responsible. The chain uses TRBV5-1 and TRBJ1-1, with 9 bases matching TRBD1. CDR3 length: 13 residues. Germline lookup yields CDR1 SGHRS and CDR2 YFSETQ. CDR3 bases: TGCGCCAGCAGCTTGGGGGGTGGACAGGGGTCAGTCTTT. Its translation is CASSLGGGQGSVF.

This clonotype showed up just a few times. A much larger clonotype is one base distant, so this may be a read error. The V and J genes are TRBV10-3 and TRBJ2-5, with TRBD1 matching over 7 bases. V lost 5 bases and J lost 1; bases outside the gene matches: 7. Germline V gives CDR1 ENHRY, CDR2 SYGVKD. The CDR3 is made up of 15 amino acids. This CDR3 reads CAISRMAGGQETQYF. CDR3 in DNA: TGTGCCATCAGTAGAATGGCAGGGGGCCAAGAGACCCAGTACTTC.

The sample holds a few counts of this clonotype. The chain has TRBV20-1 and TRBJ1-2; 7 bases are a match to TRBD1. The CDR3 runs 14 residues. The germline CDR1 and CDR2 sequences are DFQATT and SNEGSKA (reference sequence). V was pared by 8 bases and J by 0 bases, with 9 bases of the junction left unmatched. CDR3 region: CSLTRDSSNYGYTF. In nucleotides, the CDR3 is TGCAGTCTAACCCGGGACAGCTCTAACTATGGCTACACCTTC.

In its sample, this clonotype was seen a few times. The V gene is TRBV6-2 or TRBV6-3, the J gene TRBJ1-1, with TRBD1 matching over 7 bases. The germline V gene encodes CDR1 MNHEY and CDR2 SVGEGT. The CDR3 covers 15 residues. V shed 6 bases and J 1 base; nucleotides not matched to a gene: 8. CDR3 DNA: TGTGCCAGCAGGAATACGCGACAGGGGAACACTGAAGCTTTCTTT. Translated: CASRNTRQGNTEAFF.

In this sample, this clonotype turned up many times. This chain joins TRBV5-1 and TRBJ1-3; 7 nucleotides agree with TRBD1. The CDR3 has 16 residues. CDR1 is SGHRS, CDR2 YFSETQ, per germline. V trimming: 0 bases; J trimming: 0 bases; junction bases outside the gene matches: 3. This CDR3 is CASSLGQGFSGNTIYF. As DNA, the CDR3 is TGCGCCAGCAGCTTGGGACAGGGCTTCTCTGGAAACACCATATATTTT.

This clonotype was seen repeatedly, ten times or more. The V call is TRBV25-1, the J call TRBJ2-4; D is uncertain. The germline V gene has CDR1 MGHDK and CDR2 SYGVNS. V was cut by 2 bases and J by 12 bases, with 14 bases left in between. CDR3 length: 13 residues. This chain's CDR3 is CASSEAAGTRQYF. CDR3 in DNA: TGTGCCAGCAGTGAAGCGGCAGGCACTCGTCAGTACTTC.

This clonotype came up many times. This chain links TRBV7-2 with TRBJ2-1; 8 nucleotides line up with TRBD1. This CDR3 comprises 15 residues. Trimming at V came to 5 bases and at J to 5 bases, leaving 8 bases not matched to a gene. CDR1 and CDR2 (germline): SGHTA, FQGNSA. CDR3 DNA sequence: TGTGCCAGCAGCCCACGGACAGGGTCTAACAATGAGCAGTTCTTC. Amino acids: CASSPRTGSNNEQFF.

This clonotype was counted at least ten times. The gene calls are TRBV7-2 and TRBJ1-3; D is unclear. The germline V gene encodes CDR1 SGHTA and CDR2 FQGNSA. V shed 2 bases and J shed 0 bases, with 11 bases lying between them. CDR3 size: 16 residues. CDR3: CASSLRTATSGNTIYF. The CDR3 DNA is TGTGCCAGCAGCTTAAGGACGGCGACCTCTGGAAACACCATATATTTT.

This clonotype was found many times. The chain employs TRBV6-5 and TRBJ1-2, with D maybe TRBD1 (5 bases). The CDR3 covers 17 residues. V lost 7 bases and J 2 bases, leaving 23 bases between the germline ends. Germline lookup yields CDR1 MNHEY and CDR2 SVGAGI. CDR3 protein: CASTNTFGTGNNYGYTF. CDR3 nucleotide sequence: TGTGCCAGCACTAATACATTTGGGACGGGGAACAACTATGGCTACACCTTC.

V is TRBV5-5 and J is TRBJ1-6; unclear D gene. Germline lookup yields CDR1 SGHKS and CDR2 YYEKEE (reference sequence). CDR3 length: 11 residues. The V gene lost 1 base and the J gene lost 7 bases, with 0 bases spanning the gap. Here the CDR3 DNA reads TGTGCCAGCAGCTTGAATTCACCCCTCCACTTT. Its protein product is CASSLNSPLHF.

There are many counts of this clonotype. The chain employs TRBV4-1 and TRBJ2-1; 9 nucleotides line up with TRBD2. CDR3 length: 12 amino acids. Trimming at V came to 9 bases and at J to 8 bases, leaving 5 bases not matched to a gene. The germline CDR1 and CDR2 sequences are MGHRA and YSYEKL. CDR3: CARRGGWDEQFF. CDR3 DNA: TGCGCCAGGCGGGGGGGTTGGGATGAGCAGTTCTTC.

J is TRBJ2-7 and V is TRBV7-2, with D perhaps TRBD2 (7 bases). The CDR3 loop spans 15 amino acids. Germline CDR1 is SGHTA and CDR2 is FQGNSA. Trimming shortened V by 5 bases and J by 2 bases, and 16 bases separated the two germline ends. The DNA of the CDR3 is TGTGCCAGCAGCCCTGATGGGGGGGCCACCTACGAGCAGTACTTC. It is translated as CASSPDGGATYEQYF.

This clonotype was seen a few times. V and J are TRBV6-2 or TRBV6-3 and TRBJ1-5, with 7 bases fitting TRBD1. Germline CDR1 is MNHEY and CDR2 is SVGEGT. This CDR3 has 15 amino acids. J was trimmed by 0 bases and V by 6 bases; bases with no gene match: 5. The CDR3 DNA sequence: TGTGCCAGCAGAAGGGACAGTTATAGCAATCAGCCCCAGCATTTT. Translating it yields CASRRDSYSNQPQHF.

This clonotype appeared many times. The chain carries TRBV7-2 and TRBJ1-3; the D gene is possibly TRBD1 (5 bases). The germline CDR1 and CDR2 sequences are SGHTA and FQGNSA. V was shortened by 5 bases and J by 4 bases, with 12 bases between the two germline ends. This CDR3 has 14 residues. Written as DNA, the CDR3 is TGTGCCAGCAGCACCCGACAGAGAGGAAACACCATATATTTT. Protein product: CASSTRQRGNTIYF.

The sample holds many counts of this clonotype. The rearrangement joins TRBV20-1 to TRBJ2-3; no clear D. There are 14 residues in the CDR3. CDR1 DFQATT and CDR2 SNEGSKA come from the germline V gene (reference sequence). The CDR3 protein is CRNDGPLSTDTQYF. The CDR3 DNA reads TGCAGGAACGACGGCCCCCTCTCCACAGATACGCAGTATTTT.

V is TRBV5-4 and J is TRBJ1-6, with TRBD1 as a possible D gene (6 bases). Trimming took 0 bases from V and 7 from J, leaving 11 bases between them. The germline V gene has CDR1 SGHNT and CDR2 YYREEE (reference sequence). The CDR3 extends over 15 amino acids. The CDR3: CASSLGTGLNSPLHF. The CDR3 region has the DNA TGTGCCAGCAGCTTGGGTACAGGGTTGAATTCACCCCTCCACTTT.

This clonotype was counted many times. V is TRBV28 and J is TRBJ2-7; perhaps TRBD2 as D (6 bases). Germline V lookup: CDR1 MDHEN, CDR2 SYDVKM. V was cut by 3 bases and J by 0 bases, with 12 bases left in between. The CDR3 consists of 15 residues. The CDR3 spells CASSLLGRSSYEQYF. CDR3 sequence (DNA): TGTGCCAGCAGTTTGCTGGGGAGGAGCTCCTACGAGCAGTACTTC.